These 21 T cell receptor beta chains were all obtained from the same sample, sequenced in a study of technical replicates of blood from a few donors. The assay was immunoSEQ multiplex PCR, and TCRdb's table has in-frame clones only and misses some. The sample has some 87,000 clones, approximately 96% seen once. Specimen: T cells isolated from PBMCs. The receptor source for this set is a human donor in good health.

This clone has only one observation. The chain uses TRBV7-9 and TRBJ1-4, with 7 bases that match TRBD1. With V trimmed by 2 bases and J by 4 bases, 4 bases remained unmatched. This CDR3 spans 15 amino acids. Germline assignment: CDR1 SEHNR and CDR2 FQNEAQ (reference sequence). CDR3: CASSLTRDSNEKLFF. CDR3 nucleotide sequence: TGTGCCAGCAGCTTAACCCGGGACAGTAATGAAAAACTGTTTTTT.

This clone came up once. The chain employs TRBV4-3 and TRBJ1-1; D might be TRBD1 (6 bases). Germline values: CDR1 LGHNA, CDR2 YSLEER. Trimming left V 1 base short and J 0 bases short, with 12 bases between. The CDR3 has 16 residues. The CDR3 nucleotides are TGCGCCAGCAGCCAAGGATACAGGGCCATGAACACTGAAGCTTTCTTT. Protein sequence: CASSQGYRAMNTEAFF.

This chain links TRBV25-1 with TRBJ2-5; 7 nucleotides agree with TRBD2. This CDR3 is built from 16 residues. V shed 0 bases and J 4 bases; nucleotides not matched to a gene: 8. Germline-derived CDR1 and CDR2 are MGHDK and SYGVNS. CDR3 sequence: CASSEYNLSGGETQYF. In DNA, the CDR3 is TGTGCCAGCAGTGAATACAACCTTTCGGGGGGAGAGACCCAGTACTTC.

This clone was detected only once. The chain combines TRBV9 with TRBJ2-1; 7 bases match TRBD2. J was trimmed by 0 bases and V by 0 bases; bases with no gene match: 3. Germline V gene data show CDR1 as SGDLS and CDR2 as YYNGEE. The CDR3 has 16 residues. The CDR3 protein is CASSVARGDSYNEQFF. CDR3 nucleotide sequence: TGTGCCAGCAGCGTAGCCCGGGGGGACTCCTACAATGAGCAGTTCTTC.

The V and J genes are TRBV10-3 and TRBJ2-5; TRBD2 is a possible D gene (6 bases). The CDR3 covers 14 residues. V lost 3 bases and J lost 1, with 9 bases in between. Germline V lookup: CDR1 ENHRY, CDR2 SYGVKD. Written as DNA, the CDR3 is TGTGCCATCAGTGATAGCGGAAGCCAAGAGACCCAGTACTTC. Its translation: CAISDSGSQETQYF.

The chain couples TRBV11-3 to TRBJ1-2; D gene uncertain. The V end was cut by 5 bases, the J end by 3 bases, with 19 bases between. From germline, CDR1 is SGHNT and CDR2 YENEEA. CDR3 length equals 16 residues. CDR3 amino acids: CASSPAYLVAYYGYTF. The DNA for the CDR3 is TGTGCCAGCAGCCCCGCATACTTGGTAGCGTACTATGGCTACACCTTC.

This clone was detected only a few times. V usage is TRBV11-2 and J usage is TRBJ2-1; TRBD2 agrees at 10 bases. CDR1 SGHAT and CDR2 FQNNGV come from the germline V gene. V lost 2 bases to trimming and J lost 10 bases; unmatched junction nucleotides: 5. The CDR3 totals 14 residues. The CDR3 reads CASSLYLAGVEQFF. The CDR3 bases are TGTGCCAGCAGCTTATATCTAGCGGGGGTAGAGCAGTTCTTC.

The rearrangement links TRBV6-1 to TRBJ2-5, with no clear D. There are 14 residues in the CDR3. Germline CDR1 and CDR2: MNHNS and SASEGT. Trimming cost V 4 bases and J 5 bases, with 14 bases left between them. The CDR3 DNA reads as TGTGCCAGCAGTGTGCAGTATACGTTGGAGACCCAGTACTTC. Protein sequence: CASSVQYTLETQYF.

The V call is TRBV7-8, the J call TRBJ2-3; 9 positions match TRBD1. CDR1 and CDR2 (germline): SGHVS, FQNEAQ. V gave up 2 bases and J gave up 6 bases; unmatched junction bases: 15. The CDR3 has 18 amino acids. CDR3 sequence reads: CASSLHLSTGGISDTQYF. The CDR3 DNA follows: TGTGCCAGCAGCTTACACTTATCGACAGGGGGGATTTCCGATACGCAGTATTTT.

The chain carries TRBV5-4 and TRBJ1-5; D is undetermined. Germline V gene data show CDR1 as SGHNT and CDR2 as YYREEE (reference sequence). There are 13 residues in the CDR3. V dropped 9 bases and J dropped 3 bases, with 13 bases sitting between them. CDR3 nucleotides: TGTGCCACGAGGGCGGCGGCCAATCAGCCCCAGCATTTT. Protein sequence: CATRAAANQPQHF.

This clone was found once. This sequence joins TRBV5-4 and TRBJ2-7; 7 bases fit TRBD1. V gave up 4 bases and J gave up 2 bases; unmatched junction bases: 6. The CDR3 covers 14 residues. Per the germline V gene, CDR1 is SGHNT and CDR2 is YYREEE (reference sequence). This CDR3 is CASSVGTAPYEQYF. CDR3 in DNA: TGTGCCAGCAGCGTAGGGACAGCCCCCTACGAGCAGTACTTC.

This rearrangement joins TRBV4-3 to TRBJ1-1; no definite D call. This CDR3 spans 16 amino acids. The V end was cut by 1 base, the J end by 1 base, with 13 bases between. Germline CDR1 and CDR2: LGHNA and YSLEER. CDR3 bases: TGCGCCAGCAGCCAAGGAGAGGGCAGCGAGAACACTGAAGCTTTCTTT. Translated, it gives CASSQGEGSENTEAFF.

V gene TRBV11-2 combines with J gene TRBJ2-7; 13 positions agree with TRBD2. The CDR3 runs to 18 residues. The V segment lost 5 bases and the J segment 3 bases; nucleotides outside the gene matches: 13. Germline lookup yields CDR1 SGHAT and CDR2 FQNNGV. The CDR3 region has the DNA TGTGCCAGCAGCCTGGGACTAGCGGGATTTGGTGGGGGCTACGAGCAGTACTTC. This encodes CASSLGLAGFGGGYEQYF.

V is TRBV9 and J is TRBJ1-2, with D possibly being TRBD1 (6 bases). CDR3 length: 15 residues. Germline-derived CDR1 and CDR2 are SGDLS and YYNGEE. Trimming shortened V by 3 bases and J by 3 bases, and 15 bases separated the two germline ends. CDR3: CASSDPRGADYGYTF. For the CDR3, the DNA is TGTGCCAGCAGCGACCCCAGGGGCGCAGACTATGGCTACACCTTC. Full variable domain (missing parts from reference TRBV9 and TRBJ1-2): DSGVTQTPKHLITATGQRVTLRCSPRSGDLSVYWYQQSLDQGLQFLIQYYNGEERAKGNILERFSAQQFPDLHSELNLSSLELGDSALYFCASSDPRGADYGYTFGSGTRLTVV.

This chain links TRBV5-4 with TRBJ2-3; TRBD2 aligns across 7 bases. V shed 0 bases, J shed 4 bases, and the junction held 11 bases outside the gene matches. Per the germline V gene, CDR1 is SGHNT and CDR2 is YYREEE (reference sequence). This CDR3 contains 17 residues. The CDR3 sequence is CASSLETGGSPPDTQYF. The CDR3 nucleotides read TGTGCCAGCAGCTTGGAAACGGGCGGGAGTCCCCCAGATACGCAGTATTTT.

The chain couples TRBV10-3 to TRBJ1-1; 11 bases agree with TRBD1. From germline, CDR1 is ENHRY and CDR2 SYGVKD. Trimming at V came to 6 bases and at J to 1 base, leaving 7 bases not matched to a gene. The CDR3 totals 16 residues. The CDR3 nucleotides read TGTGCCATCAGCATAGGACAGGGGGCTTGGAACACTGAAGCTTTCTTT. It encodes CAISIGQGAWNTEAFF.

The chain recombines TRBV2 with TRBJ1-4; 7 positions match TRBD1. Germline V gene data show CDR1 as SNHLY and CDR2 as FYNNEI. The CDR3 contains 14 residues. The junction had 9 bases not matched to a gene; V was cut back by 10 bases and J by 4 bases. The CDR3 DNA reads TGTGCCAAAGCACCCGGGACAGATAATGAAAAACTGTTTTTT. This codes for CAKAPGTDNEKLFF.

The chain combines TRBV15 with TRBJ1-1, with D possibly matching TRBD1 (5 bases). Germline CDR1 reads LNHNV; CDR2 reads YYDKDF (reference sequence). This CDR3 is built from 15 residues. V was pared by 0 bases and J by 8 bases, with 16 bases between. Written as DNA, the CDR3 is TGTGCCACCAGCAGAGAAGGGGTTTCGAACGTAGAAGCTTTCTTT. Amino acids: CATSREGVSNVEAFF.

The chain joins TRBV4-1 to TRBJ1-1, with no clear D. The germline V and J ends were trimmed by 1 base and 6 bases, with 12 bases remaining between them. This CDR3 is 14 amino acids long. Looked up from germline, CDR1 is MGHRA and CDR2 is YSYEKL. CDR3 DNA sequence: TGCGCCAGCAGCCAAGGGTCAGTGGTTCCTGAAGCTTTCTTT. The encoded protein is CASSQGSVVPEAFF.

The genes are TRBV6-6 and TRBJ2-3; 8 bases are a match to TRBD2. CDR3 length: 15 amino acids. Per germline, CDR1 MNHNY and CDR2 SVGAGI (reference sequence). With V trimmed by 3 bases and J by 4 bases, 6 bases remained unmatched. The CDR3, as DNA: TGTGCCAGCAGTTATAGCGGGGAGGGTCCAGATACGCAGTATTTT. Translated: CASSYSGEGPDTQYF.

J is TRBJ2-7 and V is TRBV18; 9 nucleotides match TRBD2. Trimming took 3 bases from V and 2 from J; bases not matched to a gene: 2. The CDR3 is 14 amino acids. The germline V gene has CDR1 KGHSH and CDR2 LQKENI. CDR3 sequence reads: CASSPLAGAYEQYF. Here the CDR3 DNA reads TGTGCCAGCTCACCGTTAGCGGGGGCCTACGAGCAGTACTTC.